Shown below are 23 T cell receptor beta chains from a single sample sequenced in a study of T-cell memory formation after mild COVID-19. Each CDR3 protein is one row after TCRdb ran MiXCR on the 5' RACE reads. The sample carries roughly 240,000 distinct CDR3 sequences, 16% recorded once. Sequencing used PBMCs or a T cell subset sorted from them (not recorded which). These TCRs come from a man younger than 35 who had mild COVID-19 (a few samples of this study predate the infection). Cell type and time point are not known.

This clonotype occurred a few times. V and J are TRBV15 and TRBJ2-5; TRBD2 is a possible D gene (6 bases). Per the germline V gene, CDR1 is LNHNV and CDR2 is YYDKDF (reference sequence). The V gene lost 3 bases and the J gene lost 2 bases, with 13 bases spanning the gap. The CDR3 spans 15 residues. DNA for the CDR3: TGTGCCACCAGCAGGGCGGGACGGGAACAAGAGACCCAGTACTTC. Its protein product is CATSRAGREQETQYF.

This clonotype was seen a few times. The chain has TRBV5-1 and TRBJ2-1; D is ambiguous. The germline V gene encodes CDR1 SGHRS and CDR2 YFSETQ. The CDR3 spans 15 residues. Trimming took 0 bases from V and 1 from J, leaving 8 bases between them. The CDR3 region has the DNA TGCGCCAGCAGCTTGGAGGTGGGTTCCTACAATGAGCAGTTCTTC. It translates to CASSLEVGSYNEQFF.

This clonotype was seen ten or more times. The chain is built from TRBV7-8 and TRBJ2-6, with D perhaps being TRBD1 or TRBD2 (5 bases each). CDR1 is SGHVS, CDR2 FQNEAQ, per germline. This CDR3 contains 16 residues. V was trimmed by 2 bases and J by 4 bases, leaving 12 bases between them. CDR3 sequence (DNA): TGTGCCAGCAGCTTAAGTAGCAGGGACGGGGCCAACGTCCTGACTTTC. This translates into CASSLSSRDGANVLTF.

The chain employs TRBV7-9 and TRBJ1-3, with a tentative D call TRBD1 (6 bases). CDR1 and CDR2 (germline): SEHNR, FQNEAQ (reference sequence). This CDR3 has 16 residues. With 2 bases removed from V and 0 bases from J, the gap between germline ends came to 11 bases. The CDR3 DNA reads as TGTGCCAGCAGCTTAAGCACAGGGTTCTCTGGAAACACCATATATTTT. It translates to CASSLSTGFSGNTIYF.

In its sample, this clonotype was seen many times. The V call is TRBV6-5, the J call TRBJ1-5; 11 positions match TRBD1. Germline V gene lookup returns CDR1 MNHEY and CDR2 SVGAGI. The CDR3 has 15 residues. Trimming at V came to 5 bases and at J to 7 bases, leaving 7 bases not matched to a gene. As DNA, the CDR3 is TGTGCCAGCAGTACGGGGACAGGGGGGAGGCAGCCCCAGCATTTT. Translation gives CASSTGTGGRQPQHF.

This clonotype was found a few times. The DNA of the CDR3 is TGCAGTGCTGGAAGGTCCTACGAGCAGTACTTC. It codes for CSAGRSYEQYF. This chain links TRBV20-1 with TRBJ2-7; D is undetermined. This CDR3 contains 11 residues. With 5 bases removed from V and 1 base from J, the gap between germline ends came to 6 bases. Germline-derived CDR1 and CDR2 are DFQATT and SNEGSKA (reference sequence).

There are a few counts of this clonotype. This chain uses TRBV18 with TRBJ2-3; either TRBD1 or TRBD2 may fit D (5 bases each). The V end was cut by 8 bases, the J end by 1 base, with 16 bases between. The CDR3 runs 15 residues. In germline, CDR1 is KGHSH, CDR2 LQKENI. CDR3 bases: TGTGCCAGCACCCAGGGAGTGTCAGGCACAGATACGCAGTATTTT. Translated, it gives CASTQGVSGTDTQYF.

The chain employs TRBV15 and TRBJ1-1; 7 bases line up with TRBD1. The germline CDR1 and CDR2 sequences are LNHNV and YYDKDF (reference sequence). After removal of 4 bases from V and 3 bases from J, the junction contained 2 bases not matched to a gene. The CDR3 loop spans 13 amino acids. The CDR3: CATSMTGHTEAFF. In DNA, the CDR3 is TGTGCCACCAGCATGACAGGGCACACTGAAGCTTTCTTT.

The gene calls are TRBV4-2 and TRBJ2-7; D gene ambiguous. This CDR3 contains 13 residues. Trimming removed 4 bases at V and 0 bases at J, with 7 bases between. Germline-derived CDR1 and CDR2 are LGHNA and YNFKEQ. The CDR3 DNA reads TGTGCCAGCAGCCGCGAAAACTCCTACGAGCAGTACTTC. As protein: CASSRENSYEQYF.

This rearrangement joins TRBV6-5 to TRBJ1-4; D unclear. This CDR3 comprises 16 residues. Trimming left V 6 bases short and J 5 bases short, with 19 bases between. Per the germline V gene, CDR1 is MNHEY and CDR2 is SVGAGI. The DNA for the CDR3 is TGTGCCAGCAGACCTGGTGATATTGGACGGAATGAAAAACTGTTTTTT. Translating it yields CASRPGDIGRNEKLFF.

This clonotype showed up just a few times. The genes are TRBV11-2 and TRBJ2-2, with D unresolved. CDR3 length: 13 residues. Germline loops: CDR1 SGHAT, CDR2 FQNNGV. Trimming stripped 2 bases from V and 6 bases from J, with 7 bases between. The CDR3 DNA is TGTGCCAGCAGCTTACTTTGGGCCGGGGAGCTGTTTTTT. It encodes CASSLLWAGELFF.

This clonotype has a handful of counts. CDR3 nucleotide sequence: TGTGCCAGCGGGGTGGAAAACACCATATATTTT. Its protein is CASGVENTIYF. This chain connects TRBV6-5 to TRBJ1-3, with D unresolved. Germline V gives CDR1 MNHEY, CDR2 SVGAGI. The CDR3 extends over 11 amino acids. Trimming stripped 8 bases from V and 6 bases from J, with 8 bases between.

This chain connects TRBV27 to TRBJ2-5; TRBD1 agrees at 7 bases. The V and J ends lost 6 bases and 4 bases, in that order; junction bases with no gene match: 8. The CDR3 is made up of 14 amino acids. Germline V gene data show CDR1 as MNHEY and CDR2 as SMNVEV (reference sequence). DNA of the CDR3: TGTGCCAGCAGCGGGCAGGGGGAATTAGAGACCCAGTACTTC. The encoded protein is CASSGQGELETQYF.

The chain uses TRBV20-1 and TRBJ2-7, with D perhaps TRBD1 (5 bases). The germline gives CDR1 DFQATT, CDR2 SNEGSKA (reference sequence). The CDR3 length is 14 residues. Between the trimmed V and J ends, which lost 4 bases and 2 bases, there was a span of 15 bases. CDR3 in amino acids: CSAIDRTAPYEQYV. CDR3 DNA: TGCAGTGCTATAGACAGAACAGCCCCCTACGAGCAGTACGTC.

V and J are TRBV7-2 and TRBJ1-1; no definite D call. The CDR3 extends over 14 amino acids. Germline CDR1 and CDR2: SGHTA and FQGNSA. The germline V and J ends were trimmed by 4 bases and 1 base, with 10 bases remaining between them. The CDR3 here is CASSSNRGNTEAFF. The CDR3 nucleotides read TGTGCCAGCAGCTCAAACCGGGGGAACACTGAAGCTTTCTTT. Using reference TRBV7-2 and TRBJ1-1 for the parts outside the CDR3, the full variable domain is GAGVSQSPSNKVTEKGKDVELRCDPISGHTALYWYRQSLGQGLEFLIYFQGNSAPDKSGLPSDRFSAERTGGSVSTLTIQRTQQEDSAVYLCASSSNRGNTEAFFGQGTRLTVV.

This clonotype was observed a few times. The J gene is TRBJ2-3, the V gene TRBV7-2; 7 nucleotides line up with TRBD2. The V gene end was trimmed by 2 bases and the J gene end by 6 bases; junction bases not matched to a gene: 2. CDR1 is SGHTA and CDR2 is FQGNSA in the germline V gene. This CDR3 is 13 amino acids long. CDR3 in DNA: TGTGCCAGCAGCTTAATAGCGGGTGATACGCAGTATTTT. Amino acid sequence: CASSLIAGDTQYF.

This clonotype was recorded a few times. This rearrangement joins TRBV5-1 to TRBJ2-1, with 8 bases identical to TRBD1. Losses at the gene ends were 3 bases for V and 9 bases for J; bases not matched to a gene: 8. Germline-derived CDR1 and CDR2 are SGHRS and YFSETQ. The CDR3 length is 14 residues. CDR3 in amino acids: CASSSGQGLGEQFF. Here the CDR3 DNA reads TGCGCCAGCAGCTCAGGACAGGGACTTGGTGAGCAGTTCTTC. Using reference TRBV5-1 and TRBJ2-1 for the parts outside the CDR3, the full variable domain is KAGVTQTPRYLIKTRGQQVTLSCSPISGHRSVSWYQQTPGQGLQFLFEYFSETQRNKGNFPGRFSGRQFSNSRSEMNVSTLELGDSALYLCASSSGQGLGEQFFGPGTRLTVL.

The chain has TRBV7-2 and TRBJ2-7; D gene unclear. V was clipped by 4 bases and J by 6 bases, with 13 bases between them. The CDR3 has 13 amino acids. Germline lookup yields CDR1 SGHTA and CDR2 FQGNSA. This CDR3 reads CASSWIAPGEQYF. In DNA form, the CDR3 reads TGTGCCAGCAGCTGGATAGCTCCCGGCGAGCAGTACTTC.

This clonotype came up a few times. The V gene is TRBV27, the J gene TRBJ1-1; 7 bases agree with TRBD1. The germline gives CDR1 MNHEY, CDR2 SMNVEV (reference sequence). J lost 4 bases, V lost 7 bases, and 18 bases had no gene match. This CDR3 spans 17 amino acids. The CDR3 loop is CASNRGQPSVGATEAFF. CDR3 nucleotide sequence: TGTGCCAGCAATCGGGGACAGCCCTCAGTTGGGGCCACTGAAGCTTTCTTT.

The rearrangement links TRBV7-8 to TRBJ2-3, with 12 bases that match TRBD2. Germline trimming cut 4 bases from V and 1 base from J; bases unmatched to any gene: 12. Germline assignment: CDR1 SGHVS and CDR2 FQNEAQ. This CDR3 has 19 residues. CDR3 DNA sequence: TGTGCCAGCAGCTCCTGGGGGCTAGCGGGGGGGCTTGGCACAGATACGCAGTATTTT. Encoded protein: CASSSWGLAGGLGTDTQYF.

This rearrangement joins TRBV12-3 or TRBV12-4 to TRBJ2-1; 8 nucleotides match TRBD2. J lost 5 bases, V lost 1 base, and 1 base had no gene match. CDR3 length: 14 amino acids. CDR3 in DNA: TGTGCCAGCAGTTTAGGCGGGGGGCACAATGAGCAGTTCTTC. Translated, it gives CASSLGGGHNEQFF.

This clonotype was seen more than once but under ten times. This sequence joins TRBV7-9 and TRBJ1-5, with D possibly being TRBD1 (5 bases). Germline V gene sequence: CDR1 SEHNR, CDR2 FQNEAQ (reference sequence). This CDR3 is 16 amino acids long. V was shortened by 5 bases and J by 1 base, with 15 bases between the two germline ends. The chain's CDR3 is CASSLRAGGSNQPQHF. CDR3 in DNA: TGTGCCAGCAGCCTCCGGGCCGGGGGAAGCAATCAGCCCCAGCATTTT.

This clonotype has a handful of counts. The gene calls are TRBV7-2 and TRBJ2-7; a weak D match, TRBD1 (8 bases). Trimming cost V 7 bases and J 0 bases, with 16 bases left between them. The germline V gene encodes CDR1 SGHTA and CDR2 FQGNSA. CDR3 size: 15 residues. CDR3 sequence (DNA): TGTGCCAGCAACAAGCGGGACAGGCACTCCTACGAGCAGTACGTC. Protein: CASNKRDRHSYEQYV.